One T cell receptor beta chain is described in this entry. A junction end diverges from the germline sequence, so it may reflect a read error. Measured with immunoSEQ multiplex PCR; TCRdb has only the in-frame clones, and not every one. The data show 85,000 to 120,000 clones, about nine tenths seen once. This sample is part of a study of T cell responses to AZD1222 COVID-19 vaccine. The CDR3 is 15 residues long. CDR1 is SEHNR, CDR2 FQNEAQ, per germline (reference sequence). The chain couples TRBV7-9 to TRBJ2-1, with TRBD2 matching 7 bases. The receptor's source is an adult in good health. The sample consisted of peripheral blood, taken on day 0 of AZD1222 vaccination. The CDR3 nucleotides are TGTGCCAGCAGCCTAGCGGCGTACTCCTACAATGAGCAGTTCTTC. Translating it yields CASSLAAYSYNEQFF.